These 32 T cell receptor beta chains share one sample of origin, sequenced in a study of blood T cells in healthy people across ages. A second PCR of roughly 7 to 11 cycles used a sample-barcoded 5' primer and a J-beta primer mix. TCRdb itself ran the 5' RACE reads through MiXCR, one entry per CDR3 protein. The sample contains around 2 million distinct CDR3 sequences, about two fifths of which appear only once. The material sequenced was blood. The receptor source for this set is a human donor in good health.

V usage is TRBV5-1 and J usage is TRBJ2-1; 10 bases are a match to TRBD2. This CDR3 has 15 amino acids. Trimming at V came to 0 bases and at J to 8 bases, leaving 5 bases not matched to a gene. The V gene's germline CDR1 is SGHRS and CDR2 YFSETQ. This CDR3 is CASSLASGGAHEQFF. DNA of the CDR3: TGCGCCAGCAGCTTGGCAAGCGGGGGGGCCCATGAGCAGTTCTTC.

The rearrangement uses TRBV24-1 and TRBJ2-7, with 8 bases matching TRBD2. Per the germline V gene, CDR1 is KGHDR and CDR2 is SFDVKD. The length of the CDR3 is 13 residues. V was clipped by 9 bases and J by 5 bases; unmatched bases: 8. CDR3 sequence reads: CATGGGTLNEQYF. The CDR3, as DNA: TGTGCCACCGGCGGGGGGACTTTAAACGAGCAGTACTTC.

The V gene is TRBV6-2 or TRBV6-3, the J gene TRBJ1-5; tentatively, D is TRBD1 (6 bases). Trimming pared 7 bases from V and 7 bases from J, leaving 17 bases between. The CDR3 length is 14 residues. Germline-derived CDR1 and CDR2 are MNHEY and SVGEGT. CDR3 protein: CASIDGGGNQPQHF. For the CDR3, the DNA is TGTGCCAGCATCGACGGGGGCGGGAACCAGCCCCAGCATTTT.

This clonotype was counted a few times. The CDR3 DNA is TGCGCCAGCAGCTTGGATCTGTTTCAAGAGACCCAGTACTTC. It specifies CASSLDLFQETQYF. V is TRBV5-1 and J is TRBJ2-5; D ambiguous. Per germline, CDR1 SGHRS and CDR2 YFSETQ. Trimming took off 0 bases at V and 2 bases at J, with 8 bases between the two ends. CDR3 length equals 14 residues. Looking up the rest from reference TRBV5-1 and TRBJ2-5 gives the full variable domain: KAGVTQTPRYLIKTRGQQVTLSCSPISGHRSVSWYQQTPGQGLQFLFEYFSETQRNKGNFPGRFSGRQFSNSRSEMNVSTLELGDSALYLCASSLDLFQETQYFGPGTRLLVL.

J is TRBJ2-4 and V is TRBV14; possibly TRBD1 or TRBD2 for D (5 bases each). This CDR3 region has 14 residues. Per germline, CDR1 SGHDN and CDR2 FVKESK. V shed 4 bases and J shed 4 bases, with 11 bases lying between them. CDR3 sequence reads: CASSLGTRKNIQYF. In DNA, the CDR3 is TGTGCCAGCAGCCTCGGGACCCGGAAAAACATTCAGTACTTC.

A few counts support this clonotype. The chain links TRBV6-2 or TRBV6-3 to TRBJ2-1, with TRBD2 matching over 8 bases. With V trimmed by 4 bases and J by 8 bases, 10 bases remained unmatched. This CDR3 has 15 amino acids. In germline, CDR1 is MNHEY, CDR2 SVGEGT. The CDR3 bases are TGTGCCAGCAGTTCCGTACGGGGGGGCCGTTATGAGCAGTTCTTC. It specifies CASSSVRGGRYEQFF.

This clonotype was seen a few times. The rearrangement links TRBV29-1 to TRBJ1-1, with no clear D. The CDR3 runs 14 residues. V was shortened by 6 bases and J by 1 base, with 15 bases between the two germline ends. Germline lookup yields CDR1 SQVTM and CDR2 ANQGSEA. CDR3 nucleotide sequence: TGCAGCGTCGACCCCTTTGAACCGAACACTGAAGCTTTCTTT. Translated: CSVDPFEPNTEAFF.

This clonotype was observed many times. V gene TRBV29-1 combines with J gene TRBJ1-2; D perhaps matches TRBD1 (5 bases). This CDR3 region has 14 residues. V lost 1 base, J lost 4 bases, and 13 bases lay in between. Germline V lookup: CDR1 SQVTM, CDR2 ANQGSEA. CDR3 sequence reads: CSVEGGPGGYGYTF. The CDR3 bases are TGCAGCGTTGAAGGAGGACCCGGGGGCTATGGCTACACCTTC.

There are a few counts of this clonotype. V and J are TRBV29-1 and TRBJ2-1; D unclear. V was clipped by 3 bases and J by 9 bases, with 6 bases between them. The CDR3 runs 10 residues. Germline lookup yields CDR1 SQVTM and CDR2 ANQGSEA. The CDR3 sequence is CSVDGVEQFF. CDR3 DNA sequence: TGCAGCGTTGATGGCGTTGAGCAGTTCTTC.

This clonotype showed up just a few times. The chain recombines TRBV4-2 with TRBJ1-3; the D is unclear. The V and J ends lost 0 bases and 8 bases respectively, with 14 bases between them. There are 15 residues in the CDR3. Germline loops: CDR1 LGHNA, CDR2 YNFKEQ. CDR3 sequence (DNA): TGTGCCAGCAGCCAAGATTGGTCGGACCGGTACACCATATATTTT. Protein product: CASSQDWSDRYTIYF.

V usage is TRBV20-1 and J usage is TRBJ2-1; D is ambiguous. Between the trimmed V and J ends, which lost 5 bases and 9 bases, there was a span of 8 bases. The CDR3 is 10 residues long. Germline V gene lookup returns CDR1 DFQATT and CDR2 SNEGSKA (reference sequence). In DNA, the CDR3 is TGCAGTGCTTTGGTGCGTGAGCAGTTCTTC. The encoded protein is CSALVREQFF.

This clonotype has a handful of counts. The chain combines TRBV5-1 with TRBJ2-1; TRBD1 aligns across 8 bases. The CDR3 runs 16 residues. Germline CDR1 reads SGHRS; CDR2 reads YFSETQ. Germline trimming cut 5 bases from V and 3 bases from J; bases unmatched to any gene: 10. This CDR3 reads CASRKNGQGGYNEQFF. The DNA of the CDR3 is TGCGCCAGCAGAAAAAATGGACAGGGCGGCTACAATGAGCAGTTCTTC. Complete variable domain (other parts from reference TRBV5-1 and TRBJ2-1): KAGVTQTPRYLIKTRGQQVTLSCSPISGHRSVSWYQQTPGQGLQFLFEYFSETQRNKGNFPGRFSGRQFSNSRSEMNVSTLELGDSALYLCASRKNGQGGYNEQFFGPGTRLTVL.

The chain is built from TRBV7-3 and TRBJ2-5; 8 bases are a match to TRBD2. The germline V gene has CDR1 SGHTA and CDR2 FQGTGA. V trimming: 5 bases; J trimming: 3 bases; junction bases outside the gene matches: 8. There are 15 residues in the CDR3. The CDR3 loop is CASSRTSGAKETQYF. CDR3 in DNA: TGTGCCAGCAGCCGAACTAGCGGAGCAAAAGAGACCCAGTACTTC.

This rearrangement joins TRBV28 to TRBJ1-1; a weak D match, TRBD1 (5 bases). Germline-derived CDR1 and CDR2 are MDHEN and SYDVKM. The CDR3 extends over 13 amino acids. Trimming removed 7 bases at V and 1 base at J, with 10 bases between. The CDR3: CASKGTANTEAFF. CDR3 sequence (DNA): TGTGCCAGCAAGGGGACCGCGAACACTGAAGCTTTCTTT.

This sequence joins TRBV28 and TRBJ2-7, with D possibly TRBD2 on 6 matching bases. The CDR3 consists of 15 residues. The germline V and J ends were trimmed by 3 bases and 3 bases, with 15 bases remaining between them. Germline V gene lookup returns CDR1 MDHEN and CDR2 SYDVKM. The CDR3 here is CASSFGGSTLYEQYF. Here the CDR3 DNA reads TGTGCCAGCAGTTTCGGAGGGAGTACCCTCTACGAGCAGTACTTC.

The rearrangement joins TRBV15 to TRBJ2-5, with 9 bases lining up with TRBD2. The CDR3 is 14 amino acids. The V segment lost 6 bases and the J segment 6 bases; nucleotides outside the gene matches: 8. Germline V CDR1 and CDR2: LNHNV, YYDKDF (reference sequence). DNA of the CDR3: TGTGCCACCAGGGACGTAGCGGGGGAGAAGACCCAGTACTTC. It yields the protein CATRDVAGEKTQYF.

This clonotype was counted a single time. The gene calls are TRBV5-1 and TRBJ2-3; 8 bases line up with TRBD2. The CDR3 runs to 17 residues. With 7 bases clipped from V and 2 bases from J, the junction kept 15 bases outside the gene matches. Germline CDR1 is SGHRS and CDR2 is YFSETQ. The CDR3 here is CASRVSGGFIDTDTQYF. As DNA, the CDR3 is TGCGCCAGCCGCGTCAGCGGGGGTTTTATCGACACAGATACGCAGTATTTT.

This clonotype was seen once. The rearrangement joins TRBV28 to TRBJ1-2; D is uncertain. V lost 3 bases, J lost 3 bases, and 11 bases lay in between. CDR3 length equals 14 residues. CDR1 MDHEN and CDR2 SYDVKM come from the germline V gene. CDR3 nucleotide sequence: TGTGCCAGCAGTTTGCCCCGGGTTGACTATGGCTACACCTTC. Its translation is CASSLPRVDYGYTF.

The chain recombines TRBV7-3 with TRBJ1-2; D is uncertain. The CDR3 length is 15 residues. Germline V gene sequence: CDR1 SGHTA, CDR2 FQGTGA. V lost 5 bases and J 6 bases, leaving 19 bases between the germline ends. The CDR3 sequence is CASSLGSGLGNGYTF. CDR3 nucleotides: TGTGCCAGCAGCCTAGGTAGCGGGCTTGGTAATGGCTACACCTTC.

The chain joins TRBV5-6 to TRBJ2-7; D perhaps matches TRBD2 (6 bases). Trimming removed 0 bases at V and 0 bases at J, with 10 bases between. The CDR3 sequence is 15 residues long. Germline assignment: CDR1 SGHDT and CDR2 YYEEEE. The CDR3 sequence is CASSLDKDYSYEQYF. The CDR3 nucleotides are TGTGCCAGCAGCTTGGATAAGGACTACTCCTACGAGCAGTACTTC.

V is TRBV29-1 and J is TRBJ2-7; 9 nucleotides align to TRBD1. CDR3 size: 14 residues. V was clipped by 3 bases and J by 4 bases; unmatched bases: 7. CDR1 SQVTM and CDR2 ANQGSEA come from the germline V gene. The CDR3 protein is CSVEGGQGKYEQYF. The DNA for the CDR3 is TGCAGCGTTGAGGGGGGACAGGGAAAATACGAGCAGTACTTC.

The chain joins TRBV7-9 to TRBJ1-2; a possible D gene is TRBD1 (6 bases). CDR1 and CDR2 from the germline V gene are SEHNR and FQNEAQ (reference sequence). CDR3 length equals 13 residues. Trimming cost V 4 bases and J 7 bases, with 13 bases left between them. CDR3 sequence (DNA): TGTGCCAGCAGCTCCCAATCGGACAGTGGCTACACCTTC. Encoded protein: CASSSQSDSGYTF.

CDR3 in amino acids: CSATPYSNQPQHF. In DNA, the CDR3 is TGCAGTGCTACCCCTTATAGCAATCAGCCCCAGCATTTT. This chain joins TRBV20-1 and TRBJ1-5; no definite D call. The CDR3 is 13 amino acids. The germline gives CDR1 DFQATT, CDR2 SNEGSKA (reference sequence). The V gene lost 4 bases and the J gene lost 0 bases, with 7 bases spanning the gap.

This sequence joins TRBV3-1 and TRBJ1-5; the D gene is possibly TRBD1 (6 bases). Germline-derived CDR1 and CDR2 are LGHDT and YNNKEL (reference sequence). V was shortened by 2 bases and J by 2 bases, with 7 bases between the two germline ends. The CDR3 covers 14 residues. The CDR3 DNA sequence: TGTGCCAGCAGCCAATACAGGGGCAATCAGCCCCAGCATTTT. It encodes CASSQYRGNQPQHF. The full variable domain, completed using reference TRBV3-1 and TRBJ1-5, is DTAVSQTPKYLVTQMGNDKSIKCEQNLGHDTMYWYKQDSKKFLKIMFSYNNKELIINETVPNRFSPKSPDKAHLNLHINSLELGDSAVYFCASSQYRGNQPQHFGDGTRLSIL.

This chain joins TRBV2 and TRBJ1-1; D gene unclear. The CDR3 runs to 13 residues. V lost 2 bases to trimming and J lost 3 bases, with 7 bases between them. Per germline, CDR1 SNHLY and CDR2 FYNNEI. CDR3 sequence (DNA): TGTGCCAGCAGTGAACCATACGACACTGAAGCTTTCTTT. Residues: CASSEPYDTEAFF. The whole variable domain, filled in from reference TRBV2 and TRBJ1-1, reads EPEVTQTPSHQVTQMGQEVILRCVPISNHLYFYWYRQILGQKVEFLVSFYNNEISEKSEIFDDQFSVERPDGSNFTLKIRSTKLEDSAMYFCASSEPYDTEAFFGQGTRLTVV.

The J gene is TRBJ2-7, the V gene TRBV6-2 or TRBV6-3, with 7 bases lining up with TRBD1. CDR3 length: 15 amino acids. CDR1 and CDR2 (germline): MNHEY, SVGEGT. The junction had 7 bases not matched to a gene; V was cut back by 5 bases and J by 0 bases. The CDR3 reads CASSQHRGFSYEQYF. In DNA form, the CDR3 reads TGTGCCAGCAGTCAACACAGGGGATTCTCCTACGAGCAGTACTTC.

This clonotype has only a few counts. This chain uses TRBV6-1 with TRBJ2-7; 7 bases map to TRBD1. The germline V gene encodes CDR1 MNHNS and CDR2 SASEGT. After removal of 8 bases from V and 5 bases from J, the junction contained 12 bases not matched to a gene. The CDR3 has 14 amino acids. The CDR3 region has the DNA TGTGCCAGCCTCCCACGCACAGGGGACCACGAGCAGTACTTC. It codes for CASLPRTGDHEQYF.

This chain uses TRBV7-2 with TRBJ1-1; D remains unclear. This CDR3 has 14 residues. Trimming shortened V by 3 bases and J by 1 base, and 9 bases separated the two germline ends. CDR1 is SGHTA and CDR2 is FQGNSA in the germline V gene. The CDR3: CASSLLWENTEAFF. The CDR3, as DNA: TGTGCCAGCAGCTTGCTCTGGGAGAACACTGAAGCTTTCTTT.

This clonotype was counted many times. J is TRBJ2-5 and V is TRBV5-1; TRBD1 matches 11 bases. After removal of 4 bases from V and 5 bases from J, the junction contained 7 bases not matched to a gene. CDR1 is SGHRS and CDR2 is YFSETQ in the germline V gene. The CDR3 runs to 15 residues. This CDR3 is CASSSPGQGGETQYF. The CDR3 bases are TGCGCCAGCAGCAGCCCGGGACAGGGGGGGGAGACCCAGTACTTC.

This clonotype was seen more than once but under ten times. The V gene is TRBV7-2, the J gene TRBJ1-1; D remains unclear. Germline V CDR1 and CDR2: SGHTA, FQGNSA. V gave up 5 bases and J gave up 5 bases, with 6 bases separating them. The CDR3 contains 11 residues. The CDR3 loop reads CASSPKTEAFF. As DNA, the CDR3 is TGTGCCAGCAGCCCAAAAACTGAAGCTTTCTTT.

This clonotype was seen just once. At one of its ends the junction is not consistent with the germline gene, which may arise from a read error. The chain has TRBV4-3 and TRBJ2-4; possible D gene TRBD2, 6 bases. Germline CDR1 LGHNA, CDR2 YSLEER. This CDR3 comprises 16 residues. The chain's CDR3 is CASGQGLTPDKNIQYF. The CDR3 DNA is TGCGCCAGCGGCCAAGGACTAACCCCTGATAAAAACATTCAGTACTTC.

This clonotype has just a few counts. This chain connects TRBV7-2 to TRBJ2-1, with D unresolved. The V end lost 5 bases, the J end lost 4 bases, and 15 bases lay between the germline ends. The CDR3 contains 15 residues. The V gene's germline CDR1 is SGHTA and CDR2 FQGNSA. The CDR3 DNA reads TGTGCCAGCAGCCCCCTTTATATAGGGTACAATGAGCAGTTCTTC. This translates into CASSPLYIGYNEQFF.